This T cell receptor (beta chain) is drawn from a study of CD8 T cells in Susac syndrome. The patients who served as multiple sclerosis controls were treatment-naive and had stable or active relapsing-remitting disease that fulfilled the revised McDonald criteria. The TEMRA cells underwent FACS enrichment, while the CD8+ and CD4+ T cells underwent negative isolation. Random hexamers were used to reverse transcribe the RNA input (0.5 to 1 ug). TCRdb independently ran MiXCR on the immunoSEQ multiplex PCR reads; one entry per CDR3 protein. The sample consists of 230,000 or so distinct CDR3 sequences, roughly 96% of them appearing once. Trimming removed 2 bases at V and 5 bases at J, with 10 bases between. In germline, CDR1 is GTSNPN, CDR2 SVGIG (reference sequence). This CDR3 comprises 13 residues.

This sequence originates from a human donor with multiple sclerosis. The genes are TRBV30 and TRBJ2-4; the D is unclear. Sequenced input: CD4+ T cells from PBMCs. DNA for the CDR3: TGTGCCTGGAGTAGGCTACTCCAAAACATTCAGTACTTC. Amino acid sequence: CAWSRLLQNIQYF.